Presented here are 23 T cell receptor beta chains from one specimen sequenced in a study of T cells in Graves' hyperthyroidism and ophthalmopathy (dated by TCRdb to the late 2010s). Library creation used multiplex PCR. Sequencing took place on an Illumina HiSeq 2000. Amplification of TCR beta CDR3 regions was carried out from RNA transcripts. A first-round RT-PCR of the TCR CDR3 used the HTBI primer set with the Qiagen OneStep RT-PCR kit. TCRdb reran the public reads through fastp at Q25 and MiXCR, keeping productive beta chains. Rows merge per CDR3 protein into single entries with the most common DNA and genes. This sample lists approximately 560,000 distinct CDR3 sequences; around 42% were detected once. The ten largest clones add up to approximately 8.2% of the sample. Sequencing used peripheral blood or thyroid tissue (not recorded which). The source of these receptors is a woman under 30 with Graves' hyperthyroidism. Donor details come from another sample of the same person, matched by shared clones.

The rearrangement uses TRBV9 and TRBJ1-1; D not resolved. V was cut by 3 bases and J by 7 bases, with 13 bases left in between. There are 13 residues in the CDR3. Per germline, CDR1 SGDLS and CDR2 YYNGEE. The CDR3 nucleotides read TGTGCCAGCAGCGATCTTGGATCGGGTGAAGCTTTCTTT. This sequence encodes CASSDLGSGEAFF.

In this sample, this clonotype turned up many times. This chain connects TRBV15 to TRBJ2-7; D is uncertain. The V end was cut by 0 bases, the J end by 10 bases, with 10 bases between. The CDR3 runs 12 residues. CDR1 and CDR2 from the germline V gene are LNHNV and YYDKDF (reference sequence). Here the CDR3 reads CATSRERAPQYF. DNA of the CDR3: TGTGCCACCAGCAGAGAACGGGCCCCTCAGTACTTC.

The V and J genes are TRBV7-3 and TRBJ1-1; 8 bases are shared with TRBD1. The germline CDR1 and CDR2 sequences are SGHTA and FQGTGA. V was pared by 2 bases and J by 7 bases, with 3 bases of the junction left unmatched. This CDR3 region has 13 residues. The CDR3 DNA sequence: TGTGCCAGCAGCTTACAGGGGGCTAATGAAGCTTTCTTT. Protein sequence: CASSLQGANEAFF.

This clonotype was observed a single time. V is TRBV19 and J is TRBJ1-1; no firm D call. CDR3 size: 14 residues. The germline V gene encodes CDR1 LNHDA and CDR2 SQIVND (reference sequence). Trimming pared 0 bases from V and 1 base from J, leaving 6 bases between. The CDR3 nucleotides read TGTGCCAGTAGTATAGAGGGAGCGAACACTGAAGCTTTCTTT. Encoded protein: CASSIEGANTEAFF.

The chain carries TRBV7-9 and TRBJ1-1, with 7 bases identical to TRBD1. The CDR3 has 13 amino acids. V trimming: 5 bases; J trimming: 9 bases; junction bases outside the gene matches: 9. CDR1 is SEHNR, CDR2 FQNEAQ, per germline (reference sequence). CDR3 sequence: CASSADREHKAFF. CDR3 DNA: TGTGCCAGCAGCGCCGACAGGGAACATAAAGCTTTCTTT.

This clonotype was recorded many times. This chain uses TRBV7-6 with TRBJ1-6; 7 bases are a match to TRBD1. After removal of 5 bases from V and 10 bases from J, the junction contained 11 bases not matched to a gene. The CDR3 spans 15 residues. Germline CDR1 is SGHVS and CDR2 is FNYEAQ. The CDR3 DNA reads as TGTGCCAGCAGCCTGTCGGGACAGCTCAAATCACCCCTCCACTTT. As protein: CASSLSGQLKSPLHF.

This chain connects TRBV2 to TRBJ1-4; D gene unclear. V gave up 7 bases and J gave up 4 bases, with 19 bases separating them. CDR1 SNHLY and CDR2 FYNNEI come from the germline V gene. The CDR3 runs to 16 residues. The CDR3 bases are TGTGCCAGCAAAACGACATGGGCAGACCGTAATGAAAAACTGTTTTTT. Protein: CASKTTWADRNEKLFF.

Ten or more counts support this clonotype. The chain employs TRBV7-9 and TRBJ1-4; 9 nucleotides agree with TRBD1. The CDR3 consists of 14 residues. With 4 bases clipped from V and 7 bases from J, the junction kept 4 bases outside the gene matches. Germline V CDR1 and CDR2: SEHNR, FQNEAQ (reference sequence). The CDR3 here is CASSSGQGREKLFF. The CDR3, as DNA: TGTGCCAGCAGCTCGGGACAGGGTCGTGAAAAACTGTTTTTT. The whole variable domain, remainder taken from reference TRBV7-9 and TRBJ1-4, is DTGVSQNPRHKITKRGQNVTFRCDPISEHNRLYWYRQTLGQGPEFLTYFQNEAQLEKSRLLSDRFSAERPKGSFSTLEIQRTEQGDSAMYLCASSSGQGREKLFFGSGTQLSVL.

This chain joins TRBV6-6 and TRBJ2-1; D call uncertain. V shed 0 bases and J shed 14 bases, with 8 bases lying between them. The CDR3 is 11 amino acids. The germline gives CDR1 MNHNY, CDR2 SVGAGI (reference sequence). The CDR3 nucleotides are TGTGCCAGCAGTTACTCGGGTTCGGAGTTCTTC. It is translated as CASSYSGSEFF.

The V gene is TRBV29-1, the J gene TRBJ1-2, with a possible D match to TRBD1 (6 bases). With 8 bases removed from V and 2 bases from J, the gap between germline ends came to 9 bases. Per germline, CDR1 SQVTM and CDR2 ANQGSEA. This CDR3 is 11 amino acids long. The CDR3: CSPGQNYGYTF. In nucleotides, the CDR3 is TGCAGCCCTGGACAGAACTATGGCTACACCTTC. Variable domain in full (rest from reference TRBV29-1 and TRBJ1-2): SAVISQKPSRDICQRGTSLTIQCQVDSQVTMMFWYRQQPGQSLTLIATANQGSEATYESGFVIDKFPISRPNLTFSTLTVSNMSPEDSSIYLCSPGQNYGYTFGSGTRLTVV.

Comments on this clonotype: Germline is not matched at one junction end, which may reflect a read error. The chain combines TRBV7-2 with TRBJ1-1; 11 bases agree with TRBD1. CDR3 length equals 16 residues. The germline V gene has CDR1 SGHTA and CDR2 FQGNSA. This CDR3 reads CASSQGQGARSTEAFF. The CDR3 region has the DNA TGCGCCAGCAGCCAAGGACAGGGGGCGCGCAGCACTGAAGCTTTCTTT.

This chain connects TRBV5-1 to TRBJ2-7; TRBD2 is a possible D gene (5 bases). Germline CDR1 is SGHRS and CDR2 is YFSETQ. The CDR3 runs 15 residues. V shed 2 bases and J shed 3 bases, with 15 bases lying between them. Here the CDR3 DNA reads TGCGCCAGCAGCTTCCGACAAGGAGGACTCTACGAGCAGTACTTC. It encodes CASSFRQGGLYEQYF.

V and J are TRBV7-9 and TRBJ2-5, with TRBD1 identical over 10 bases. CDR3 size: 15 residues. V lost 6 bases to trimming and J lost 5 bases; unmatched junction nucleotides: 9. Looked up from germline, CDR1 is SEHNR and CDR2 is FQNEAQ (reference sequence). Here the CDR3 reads CASRRDRGMAETQYF. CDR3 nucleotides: TGTGCCAGCAGGAGGGACAGGGGAATGGCGGAGACCCAGTACTTC.

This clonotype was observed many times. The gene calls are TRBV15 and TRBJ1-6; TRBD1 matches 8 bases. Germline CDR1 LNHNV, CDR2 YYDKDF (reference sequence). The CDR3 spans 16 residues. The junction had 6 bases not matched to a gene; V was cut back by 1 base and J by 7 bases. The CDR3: CATSRGRDRFNSPLHF. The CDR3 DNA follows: TGTGCCACCAGCAGAGGCAGGGACAGGTTCAATTCACCCCTCCACTTT.

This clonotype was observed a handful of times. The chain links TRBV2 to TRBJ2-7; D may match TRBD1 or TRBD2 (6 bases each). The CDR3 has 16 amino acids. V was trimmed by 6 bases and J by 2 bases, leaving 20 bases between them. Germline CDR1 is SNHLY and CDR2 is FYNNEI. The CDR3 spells CASSECRGVAAYEQYF. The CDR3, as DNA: TGTGCCAGCAGCGAATGCAGGGGAGTAGCGGCCTACGAGCAGTACTTC.

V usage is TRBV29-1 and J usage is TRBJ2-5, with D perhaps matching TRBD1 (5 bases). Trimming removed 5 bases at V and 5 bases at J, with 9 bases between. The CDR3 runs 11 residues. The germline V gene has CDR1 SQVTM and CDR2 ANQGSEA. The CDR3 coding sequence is TGCAGCGTTCCAGGGTCGGAGACCCAGTACTTC. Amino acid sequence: CSVPGSETQYF.

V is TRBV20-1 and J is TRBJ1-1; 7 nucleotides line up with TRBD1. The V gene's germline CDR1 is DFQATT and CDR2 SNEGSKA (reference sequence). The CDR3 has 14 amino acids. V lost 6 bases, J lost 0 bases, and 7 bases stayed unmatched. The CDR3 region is CSADRGGMNTEAFF. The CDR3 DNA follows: TGCAGTGCCGATAGAGGGGGCATGAACACTGAAGCTTTCTTT.

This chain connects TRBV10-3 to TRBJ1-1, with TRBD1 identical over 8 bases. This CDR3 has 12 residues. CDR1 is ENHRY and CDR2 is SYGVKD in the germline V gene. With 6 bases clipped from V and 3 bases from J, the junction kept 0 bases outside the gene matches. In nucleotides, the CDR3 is TGTGCCATCAGACAGGGGGACACTGAAGCTTTCTTT. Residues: CAIRQGDTEAFF.

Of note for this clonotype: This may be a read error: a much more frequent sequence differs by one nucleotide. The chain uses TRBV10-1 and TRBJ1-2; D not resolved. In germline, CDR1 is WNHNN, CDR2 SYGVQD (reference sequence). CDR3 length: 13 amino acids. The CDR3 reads CASSDSRNYRYTF. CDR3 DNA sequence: TGCGCCAGCAGTGATTCACGAAACTATCGCTACACCTTC.

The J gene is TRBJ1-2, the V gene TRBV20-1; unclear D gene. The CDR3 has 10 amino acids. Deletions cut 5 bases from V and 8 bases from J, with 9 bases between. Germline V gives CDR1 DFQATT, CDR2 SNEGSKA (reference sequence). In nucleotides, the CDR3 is TGCAGTGCTCACCTCCCGGGCTACACCTTC. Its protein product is CSAHLPGYTF.

This CDR3 is CASSFGQGYSHGYTF. CDR3 DNA sequence: TGTGCCAGCAGCTTCGGACAGGGTTATTCGCATGGCTACACCTTC. The chain is built from TRBV7-9 and TRBJ1-2; 8 bases line up with TRBD1. The CDR3 covers 15 residues. With V trimmed by 3 bases and J by 6 bases, 9 bases remained unmatched. Germline assignment: CDR1 SEHNR and CDR2 FQNEAQ (reference sequence).

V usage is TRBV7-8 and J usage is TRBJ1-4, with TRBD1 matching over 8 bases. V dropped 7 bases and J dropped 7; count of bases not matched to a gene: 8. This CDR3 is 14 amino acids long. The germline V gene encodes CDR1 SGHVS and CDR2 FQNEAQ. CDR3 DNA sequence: TGTGCCAGCACCCACAGGGGGATCGGTGAAAAACTGTTTTTT. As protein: CASTHRGIGEKLFF.

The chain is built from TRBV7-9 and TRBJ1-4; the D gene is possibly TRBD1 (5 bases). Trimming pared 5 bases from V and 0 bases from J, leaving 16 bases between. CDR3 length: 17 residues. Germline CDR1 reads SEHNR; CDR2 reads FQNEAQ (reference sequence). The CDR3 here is CASSLDGGRTTNEKLFF. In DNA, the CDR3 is TGTGCCAGCAGCCTTGATGGGGGACGGACAACTAATGAAAAACTGTTTTTT. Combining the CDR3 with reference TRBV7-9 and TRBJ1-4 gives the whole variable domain DTGVSQNPRHKITKRGQNVTFRCDPISEHNRLYWYRQTLGQGPEFLTYFQNEAQLEKSRLLSDRFSAERPKGSFSTLEIQRTEQGDSAMYLCASSLDGGRTTNEKLFFGSGTQLSVL.